This T cell receptor beta chain was recovered during a study of CD8 T cells in Susac syndrome. RNA totalling 0.5 to 1 ug underwent reverse transcription with random hexamers. MiXCR was run by TCRdb on the immunoSEQ multiplex PCR reads, yielding one entry per CDR3 protein. Of 400,000 or so distinct CDR3 sequences listed, approximately 85% were seen once; the top ten hold roughly 0.1%. V lost 7 bases, J lost 2 bases, and 10 bases lay in between. CDR3 length equals 13 residues. The germline V gene encodes CDR1 SGHAT and CDR2 FQNNGV. The rearrangement links TRBV11-2 to TRBJ2-3; unclear D gene. This sequence originates from a human donor with multiple sclerosis. The sequenced sample was CD8+ T cells from PBMCs. CDR3 region: CASTVPATDTQYF. The CDR3 bases are TGTGCCAGCACCGTCCCGGCCACAGATACGCAGTATTTT.